This section outlines one T cell receptor (beta chain) sequence together with its context. Its cognate antigen is unknown. The sample comes from a study of shared clonotypes between healthy human individuals. Looked up from germline, CDR1 is GTSNPN and CDR2 is SVGIG (reference sequence). The CDR3 length is 12 residues. Trimming cost V 4 bases and J 2 bases, with 9 bases left between them. General study points: The small donor group covered limited genetic and exposure diversity. Generation probability values for non-shared clonotypes were lower than those for clonotypes shared by all four donors. Rarefaction curves obtained for sorted subsets showed sequencing incomplete despite large depth.

Several immunoSEQ plates held equal portions of the genomic DNA taken from each subset. Sequencing used immunoSEQ multiplex PCR; TCRdb keeps in-frame clones, though not all of them. The table shows about 690,000 clones, with 90% occurring only once. The receptor was derived from a young man in good health. Some clones in this sample may be carry-over from other donors' samples. The sequenced material came from memory CD8+ T cells from PBMCs. This sample's subset: CD45RO+ cells pooled with CCR7-negative TemRA cells. This chain connects TRBV30 to TRBJ2-7, with D possibly called TRBD1 or TRBD2 (5 bases each). CDR3 sequence reads: CAWTGTPYEQYF. In DNA form, the CDR3 reads TGTGCCTGGACCGGGACCCCCTACGAGCAGTACTTC.